This T cell receptor (beta chain) was profiled in a study of blood T cell repertoires in COVID-19. Study summary: PBMCs, B-cell-depleted T cells, or T cells were the source of the cDNA or gDNA that made up the material.

Germline CDR1 is MDHEN and CDR2 is SYDVKM. Trimming stripped 2 bases from V and 7 bases from J, with 12 bases between. This CDR3 has 14 residues. Produced via immunoSEQ multiplex PCR; TCRdb's table is partial and in-frame only. The sample lists 100,000 or so clones, 80% to 85% seen once, with over 35% in the top ten. The chain combines TRBV28 with TRBJ1-5; maybe TRBD1 (5 bases). The TCR originated in an elderly man with acute or convalescent COVID-19. The sequencing sample was made of peripheral blood. CDR3 nucleotides: TGTGCCAGCAGTTTACCAGGTTCAGGGCAGCCCCAGCATTTT. Amino acids: CASSLPGSGQPQHF. Combining the CDR3 with reference TRBV28 and TRBJ1-5 gives the whole variable domain DVKVTQSSRYLVKRTGEKVFLECVQDMDHENMFWYRQDPGLGLRLIYFSYDVKMKEKGDIPEGYSVSREKKERFSLILESASTNQTSMYLCASSLPGSGQPQHFGDGTRLSIL.